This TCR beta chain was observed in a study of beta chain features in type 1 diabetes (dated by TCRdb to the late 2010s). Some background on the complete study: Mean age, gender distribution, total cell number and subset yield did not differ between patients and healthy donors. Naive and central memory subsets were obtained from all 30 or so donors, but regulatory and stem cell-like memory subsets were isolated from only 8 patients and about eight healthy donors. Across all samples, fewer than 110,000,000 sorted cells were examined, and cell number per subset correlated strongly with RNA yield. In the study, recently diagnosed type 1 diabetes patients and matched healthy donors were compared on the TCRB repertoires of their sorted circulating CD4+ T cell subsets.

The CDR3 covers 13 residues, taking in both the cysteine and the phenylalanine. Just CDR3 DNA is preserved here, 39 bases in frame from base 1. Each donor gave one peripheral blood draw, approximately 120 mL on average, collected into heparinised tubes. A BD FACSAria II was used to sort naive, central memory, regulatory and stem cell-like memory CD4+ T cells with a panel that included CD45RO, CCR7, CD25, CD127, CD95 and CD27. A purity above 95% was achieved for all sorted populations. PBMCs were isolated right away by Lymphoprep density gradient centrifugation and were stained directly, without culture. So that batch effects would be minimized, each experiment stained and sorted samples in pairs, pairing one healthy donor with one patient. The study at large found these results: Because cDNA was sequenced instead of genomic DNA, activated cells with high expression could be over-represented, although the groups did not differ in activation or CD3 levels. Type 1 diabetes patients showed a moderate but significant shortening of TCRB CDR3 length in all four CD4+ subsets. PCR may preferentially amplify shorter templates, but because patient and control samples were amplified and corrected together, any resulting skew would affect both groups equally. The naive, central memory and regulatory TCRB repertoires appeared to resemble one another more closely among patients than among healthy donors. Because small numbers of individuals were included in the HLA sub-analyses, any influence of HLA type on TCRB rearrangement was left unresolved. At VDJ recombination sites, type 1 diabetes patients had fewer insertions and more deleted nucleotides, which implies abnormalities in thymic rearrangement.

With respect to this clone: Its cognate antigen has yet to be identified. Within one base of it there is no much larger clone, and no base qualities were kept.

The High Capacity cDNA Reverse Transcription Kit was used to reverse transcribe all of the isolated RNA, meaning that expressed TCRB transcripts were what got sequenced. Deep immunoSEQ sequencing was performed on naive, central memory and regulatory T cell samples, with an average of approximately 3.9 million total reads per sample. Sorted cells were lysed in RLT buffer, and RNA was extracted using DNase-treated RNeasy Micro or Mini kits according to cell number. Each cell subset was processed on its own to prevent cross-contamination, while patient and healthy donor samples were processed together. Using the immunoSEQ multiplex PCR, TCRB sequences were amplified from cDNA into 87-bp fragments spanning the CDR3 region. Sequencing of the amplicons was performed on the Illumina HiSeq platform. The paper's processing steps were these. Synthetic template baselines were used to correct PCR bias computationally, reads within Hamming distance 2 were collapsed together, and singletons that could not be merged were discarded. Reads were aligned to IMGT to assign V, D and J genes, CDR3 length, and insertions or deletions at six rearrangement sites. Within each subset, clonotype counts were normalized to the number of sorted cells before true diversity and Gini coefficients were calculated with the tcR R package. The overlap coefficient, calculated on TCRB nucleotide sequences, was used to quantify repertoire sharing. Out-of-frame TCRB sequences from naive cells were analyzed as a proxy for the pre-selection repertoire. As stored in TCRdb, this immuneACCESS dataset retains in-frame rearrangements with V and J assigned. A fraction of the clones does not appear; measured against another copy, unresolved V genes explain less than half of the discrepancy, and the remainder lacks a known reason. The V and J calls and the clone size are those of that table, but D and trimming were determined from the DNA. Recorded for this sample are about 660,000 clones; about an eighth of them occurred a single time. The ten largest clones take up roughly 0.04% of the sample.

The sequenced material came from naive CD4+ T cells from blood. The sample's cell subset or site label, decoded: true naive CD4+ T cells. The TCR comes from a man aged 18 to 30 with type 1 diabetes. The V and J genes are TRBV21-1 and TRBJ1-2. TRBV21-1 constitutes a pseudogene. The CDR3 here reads CAIEGGRNYGYTF. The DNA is TGTGCCATCGAGGGGGGACGGAACTATGGCTACACCTTC.